A single sample gave rise to the 10 T cell receptor beta chains below, sequenced in a study of beta chain features in type 1 diabetes. General study findings and limits: Patients with Type 1 diabetes showed moderately but significantly shorter TCRB CDR3s in all four CD4+ subsets.

No antigen has been identified for these receptors. Every isolated RNA sample was fully reverse transcribed, so sequencing captured expressed TCRB transcripts. Generated by immunoSEQ multiplex PCR, the TCRdb table keeps only in-frame clones and is missing some. Of 150,000 to 200,000 clones listed, 63% were seen once; the top ten hold about 0.081%. Sequenced sample: naive CD4+ T cells from blood. All receptors come from a man under 40 with type 1 diabetes.

The chain has TRBV18 and TRBJ1-6; the D gene is possibly TRBD1 (6 bases). Germline CDR1 and CDR2: KGHSH and LQKENI. Trimming removed 2 bases at V and 5 bases at J, with 13 bases between. There are 16 residues in the CDR3. The CDR3 DNA sequence: TGTGCCAGCTCACCAGAGGCCAGGGGCAATAATTCACCCCTCCACTTT. Protein product: CASSPEARGNNSPLHF.

This clone was seen a few times. The chain is built from TRBV9 and TRBJ2-3, with TRBD1 matching over 8 bases. The CDR3 contains 18 residues. CDR1 and CDR2 from the germline V gene are SGDLS and YYNGEE. V was clipped by 1 base and J by 2 bases; unmatched bases: 12. The CDR3 DNA sequence: TGTGCCAGCAGCGTATTGAATATCGGGACAGGACACACAGATACGCAGTATTTT. Translation: CASSVLNIGTGHTDTQYF.

The gene calls are TRBV18 and TRBJ2-5, with 10 bases lining up with TRBD1. With V trimmed by 5 bases and J by 12 bases, 12 bases remained unmatched. The CDR3 is made up of 14 amino acids. The germline gives CDR1 KGHSH, CDR2 LQKENI. The CDR3 region is CASSYRDRGHGEYF. CDR3 DNA sequence: TGTGCCAGCTCATACCGGGACAGGGGACACGGAGAGTACTTC.

This clone was seen only a few times. This chain links TRBV27 with TRBJ2-5, with no clear D. The V gene's germline CDR1 is MNHEY and CDR2 SMNVEV (reference sequence). This CDR3 comprises 11 residues. Deletions cut 8 bases from V and 3 bases from J, with 7 bases between. CDR3 nucleotide sequence: TGTGCCAGCGGGCCTAAAGAGACCCAGTACTTC. Translation: CASGPKETQYF.

This clone came up a few times. The chain couples TRBV29-1 to TRBJ1-2; no firm D call. The germline V and J ends were trimmed by 2 bases and 6 bases, with 4 bases remaining between them. Germline assignment: CDR1 SQVTM and CDR2 ANQGSEA. The CDR3 is 10 amino acids. Here the CDR3 DNA reads TGCAGCGTTGAACGGGATGGCTACACCTTC. It codes for CSVERDGYTF. The whole variable domain, remainder taken from reference TRBV29-1 and TRBJ1-2, is SAVISQKPSRDICQRGTSLTIQCQVDSQVTMMFWYRQQPGQSLTLIATANQGSEATYESGFVIDKFPISRPNLTFSTLTVSNMSPEDSSIYLCSVERDGYTFGSGTRLTVV.

Only one count was recorded for this clone. The CDR3, as DNA: TGTGCCAGCAGTCTTACAGGGAGCGTCGGGGAGCTGTTTTTT. Protein product: CASSLTGSVGELFF. The V and J genes are TRBV7-9 and TRBJ2-2, with TRBD1 as a possible D gene (6 bases). Germline V gene data show CDR1 as SEHNR and CDR2 as FQNEAQ (reference sequence). The CDR3 length is 14 residues. V lost 6 bases and J lost 7, with 15 bases in between.

V and J are TRBV7-2 and TRBJ2-6, with 7 bases that match TRBD1. CDR3 length: 15 residues. Trimming cost V 7 bases and J 3 bases; bases outside gene matches: 6. Looked up from germline, CDR1 is SGHTA and CDR2 is FQGNSA. CDR3 loop: CASTPGGSGANVLTF. CDR3 nucleotide sequence: TGTGCCAGCACCCCAGGGGGTAGTGGGGCCAACGTCCTGACTTTC.

This clone has a handful of counts. V gene TRBV30 combines with J gene TRBJ2-1, with unresolved D. V was clipped by 0 bases and J by 10 bases, with 10 bases between them. Germline lookup yields CDR1 GTSNPN and CDR2 SVGIG (reference sequence). The CDR3 contains 12 residues. This CDR3 is CAWSVRGREQFF. CDR3 nucleotide sequence: TGTGCCTGGAGTGTACGAGGAAGGGAGCAGTTCTTC. Using reference TRBV30 and TRBJ2-1 for the parts outside the CDR3, the full variable domain is SQTIHQWPATLVQPVGSPLSLECTVEGTSNPNLYWYRQAAGRGLQLLFYSVGIGQISSEVPQNLSASRPQDRQFILSSKKLLLSDSGFYLCAWSVRGREQFFGPGTRLTVL.

The CDR3: CASRSTVTGELFF. CDR3 DNA sequence: TGTGCCAGCAGATCTACAGTGACCGGGGAGCTGTTTTTT. V usage is TRBV7-9 and J usage is TRBJ2-2; unclear D gene. The V end was cut by 6 bases, the J end by 5 bases, with 10 bases between. The CDR3 has 13 residues. Looked up from germline, CDR1 is SEHNR and CDR2 is FQNEAQ (reference sequence).

Written as DNA, the CDR3 is TGCAGCGTTGAAGTCGCTGGACACCCCCAAGAGACCCAGTACTTC. Translating it yields CSVEVAGHPQETQYF. V and J are TRBV29-1 and TRBJ2-5; D is possibly TRBD1 (5 bases). CDR1 is SQVTM and CDR2 is ANQGSEA in the germline V gene. V gave up 1 base and J gave up 1 base, with 13 bases separating them. The CDR3 is 15 amino acids.